This TCR beta chain was captured by sequencing in a study of T-cell memory formation after mild COVID-19. The CDR3 extends over 12 amino acids. Trimming shortened V by 4 bases and J by 4 bases, and 8 bases separated the two germline ends. CDR1 SEHNR and CDR2 FQNEAQ come from the germline V gene (reference sequence). From the 5' RACE reads, TCRdb called clonotypes with MiXCR, one entry per CDR3 protein. The data hold 80,000 to 90,000 distinct CDR3 sequences, with roughly 25% observed a single time. V is TRBV7-9 and J is TRBJ2-7; D gene ambiguous. Material: PBMCs or a T cell subset sorted from them (not recorded which). This receptor was obtained from a man younger than 35 who had mild COVID-19 (a few samples of this study predate the infection). Cell type and time point are not known. CDR3: CASSSTDYEQYF. The CDR3 coding sequence is TGTGCCAGCAGCTCAACAGATTACGAGCAGTACTTC.